This T cell receptor beta chain was documented in a study of T-cell memory formation after mild COVID-19. As concerns this clonotype: Its cognate antigen is unknown.

Study-wide points: The study found balanced CD4/CD8 in clones contracting day 15 to 85 and a CD4+ lean in later expanders. CD4+ clones that contracted lay mainly in CM and EM; CD8+ ones lay in EMRA. What remained unconfirmed was the SARS-CoV-2 specificity of second-wave clones peaking on day 37.

The CDR3 loop spans 15 amino acids. Trimming stripped 6 bases from V and 1 base from J, with 13 bases between. Germline loops: CDR1 KGHSH, CDR2 LQKENI. The 5'RACE method, run with constant-segment primers, produced TCR alpha and TCR beta cDNA libraries (carrying sample barcodes and UMIs). TCRdb fed the 5' RACE reads into MiXCR, producing one record per CDR3 protein. Of roughly 450,000 distinct CDR3 sequences in the sample, over 15% were seen once. V usage is TRBV18 and J usage is TRBJ1-5; D unclear. The sequence derives from an adult woman who had mild COVID-19 (a few samples of this study predate the infection). Cell type and time point are not known. Specimen: PBMCs or a T cell subset sorted from them (not recorded which). The CDR3 is CASSPAMGSNQPQHF. For the CDR3, the DNA is TGTGCCAGCTCCCCCGCAATGGGAAGCAATCAGCCCCAGCATTTT.